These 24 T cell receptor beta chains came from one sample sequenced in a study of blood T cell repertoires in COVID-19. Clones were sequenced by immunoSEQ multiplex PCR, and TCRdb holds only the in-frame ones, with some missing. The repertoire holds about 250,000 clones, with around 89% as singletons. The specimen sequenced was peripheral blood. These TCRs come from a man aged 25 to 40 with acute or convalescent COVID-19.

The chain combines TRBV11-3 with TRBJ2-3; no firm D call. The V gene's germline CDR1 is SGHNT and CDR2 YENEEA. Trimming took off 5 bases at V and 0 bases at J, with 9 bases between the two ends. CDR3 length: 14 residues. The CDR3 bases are TGTGCCAGCAGCCCCGCCCGGAGCACAGATACGCAGTATTTT. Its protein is CASSPARSTDTQYF.

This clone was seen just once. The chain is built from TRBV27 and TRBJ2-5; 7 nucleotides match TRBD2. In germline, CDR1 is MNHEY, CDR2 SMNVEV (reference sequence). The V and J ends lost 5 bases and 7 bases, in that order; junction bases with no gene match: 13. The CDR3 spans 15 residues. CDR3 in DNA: TGTGCCAGCAGTGGGAGCGGGGCCCTTAGTGGGACCCAGTACTTC. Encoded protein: CASSGSGALSGTQYF.

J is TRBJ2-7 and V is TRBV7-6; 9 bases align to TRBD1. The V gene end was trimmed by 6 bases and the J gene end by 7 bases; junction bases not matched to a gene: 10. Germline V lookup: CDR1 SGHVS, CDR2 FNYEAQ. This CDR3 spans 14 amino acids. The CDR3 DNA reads TGTGCCAGCAGGTCTCCGGGACAGGGAAATGAGCAGTACTTC. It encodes CASRSPGQGNEQYF.

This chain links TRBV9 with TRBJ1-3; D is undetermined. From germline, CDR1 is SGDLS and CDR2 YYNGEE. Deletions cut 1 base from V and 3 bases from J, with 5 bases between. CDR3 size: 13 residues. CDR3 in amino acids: CASSVSGGNTIYF. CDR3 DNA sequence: TGTGCCAGCAGCGTATCCGGTGGAAACACCATATATTTT.

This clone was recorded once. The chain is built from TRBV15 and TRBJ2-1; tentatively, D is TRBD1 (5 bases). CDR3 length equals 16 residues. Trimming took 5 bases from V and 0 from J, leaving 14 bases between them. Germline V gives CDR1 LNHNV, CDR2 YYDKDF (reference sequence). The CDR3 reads CATSGTTVSSYNEQFF. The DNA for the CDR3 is TGTGCCACCAGCGGCACGACAGTTAGCTCCTACAATGAGCAGTTCTTC.

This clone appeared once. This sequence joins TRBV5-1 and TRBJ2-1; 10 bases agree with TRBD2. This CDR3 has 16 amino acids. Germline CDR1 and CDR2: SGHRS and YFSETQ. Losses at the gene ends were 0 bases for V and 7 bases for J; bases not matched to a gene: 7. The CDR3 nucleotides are TGCGCCAGCAGCTTGGCTCCCACTAGCGGGAAAAATGAGCAGTTCTTC. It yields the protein CASSLAPTSGKNEQFF.

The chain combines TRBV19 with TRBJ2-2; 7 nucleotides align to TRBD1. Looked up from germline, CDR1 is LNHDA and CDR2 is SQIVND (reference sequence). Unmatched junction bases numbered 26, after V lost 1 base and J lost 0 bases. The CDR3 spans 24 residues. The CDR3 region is CASSIVPEAWFRGSQGANTGELFF. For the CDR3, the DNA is TGTGCCAGTAGTATAGTCCCGGAGGCATGGTTCCGAGGGTCTCAGGGGGCGAACACCGGGGAGCTGTTTTTT.

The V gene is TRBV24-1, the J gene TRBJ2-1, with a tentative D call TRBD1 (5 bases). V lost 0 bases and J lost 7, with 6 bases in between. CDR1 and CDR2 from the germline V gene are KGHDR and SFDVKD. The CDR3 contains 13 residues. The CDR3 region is CATSDLAGNEQFF. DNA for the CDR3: TGTGCCACCAGTGATTTGGCAGGGAATGAGCAGTTCTTC.

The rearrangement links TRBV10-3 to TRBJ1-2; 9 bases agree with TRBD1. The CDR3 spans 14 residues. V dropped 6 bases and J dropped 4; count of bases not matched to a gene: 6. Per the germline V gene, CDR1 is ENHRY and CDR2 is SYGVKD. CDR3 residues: CAIRGQGYIYGYTF. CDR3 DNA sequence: TGTGCCATCAGGGGACAGGGTTACATCTATGGCTACACCTTC.

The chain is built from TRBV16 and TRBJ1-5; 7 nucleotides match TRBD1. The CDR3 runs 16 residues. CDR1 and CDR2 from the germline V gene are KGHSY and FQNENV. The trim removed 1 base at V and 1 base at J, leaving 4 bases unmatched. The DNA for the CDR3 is TGTGCCAGCAGCCAATTGGAGGGGGCAAGCAATCAGCCCCAGCATTTT. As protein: CASSQLEGASNQPQHF.

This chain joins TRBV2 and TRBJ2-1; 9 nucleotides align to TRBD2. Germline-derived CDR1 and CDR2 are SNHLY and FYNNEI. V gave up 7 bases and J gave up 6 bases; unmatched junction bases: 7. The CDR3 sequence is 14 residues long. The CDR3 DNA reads TGTGCCAGCAATGCCCTAGCGGGGACCAATGAGCAGTTCTTC. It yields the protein CASNALAGTNEQFF.

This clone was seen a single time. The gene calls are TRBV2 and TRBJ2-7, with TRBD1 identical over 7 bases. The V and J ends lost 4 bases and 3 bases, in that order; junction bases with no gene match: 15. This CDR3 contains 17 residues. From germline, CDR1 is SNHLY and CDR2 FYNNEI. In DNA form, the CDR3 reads TGTGCCAGCAGTGTGAATGGTCGTGAGGGGGCGAACTACGAGCAGTACTTC. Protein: CASSVNGREGANYEQYF.

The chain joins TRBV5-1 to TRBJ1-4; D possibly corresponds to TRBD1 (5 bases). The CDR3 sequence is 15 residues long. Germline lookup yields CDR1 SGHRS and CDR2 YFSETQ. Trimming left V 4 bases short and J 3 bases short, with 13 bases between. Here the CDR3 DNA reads TGCGCCAGCAGCCCGGGACTTATCGCTAATGAAAAACTGTTTTTT. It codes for CASSPGLIANEKLFF.

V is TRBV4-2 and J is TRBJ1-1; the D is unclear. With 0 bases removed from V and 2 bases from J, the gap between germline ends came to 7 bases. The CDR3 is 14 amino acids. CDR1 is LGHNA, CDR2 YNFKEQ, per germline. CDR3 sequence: CASSQDQVNTEAFF. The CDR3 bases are TGTGCCAGCAGCCAAGATCAGGTTAACACTGAAGCTTTCTTT.

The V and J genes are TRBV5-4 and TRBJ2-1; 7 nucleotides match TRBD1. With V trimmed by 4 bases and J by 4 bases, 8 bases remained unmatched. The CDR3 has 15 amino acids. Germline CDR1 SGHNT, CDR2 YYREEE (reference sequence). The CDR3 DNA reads TGTGCCAGCAGCCCGGCCTCGGGACAGTACAATGAGCAGTTCTTC. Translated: CASSPASGQYNEQFF. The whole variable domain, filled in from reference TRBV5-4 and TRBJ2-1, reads ETGVTQSPTHLIKTRGQQVTLRCSSQSGHNTVSWYQQALGQGPQFIFQYYREEENGRGNFPPRFSGLQFPNYSSELNVNALELDDSALYLCASSPASGQYNEQFFGPGTRLTVL.

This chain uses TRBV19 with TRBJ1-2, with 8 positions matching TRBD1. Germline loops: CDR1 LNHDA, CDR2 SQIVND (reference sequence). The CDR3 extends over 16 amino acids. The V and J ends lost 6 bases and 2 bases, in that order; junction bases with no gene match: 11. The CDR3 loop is CASRDPRQGQNYGYTF. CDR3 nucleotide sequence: TGTGCCAGTAGAGACCCCCGACAGGGGCAAAACTATGGCTACACCTTC.

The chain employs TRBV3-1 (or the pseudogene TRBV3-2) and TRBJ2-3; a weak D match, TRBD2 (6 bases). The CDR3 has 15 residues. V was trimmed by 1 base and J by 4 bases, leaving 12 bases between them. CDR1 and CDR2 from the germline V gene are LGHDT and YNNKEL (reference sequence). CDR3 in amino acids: CASSQGPGAADTQYF. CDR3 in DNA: TGTGCCAGCAGCCAAGGGCCGGGAGCGGCAGATACGCAGTATTTT.

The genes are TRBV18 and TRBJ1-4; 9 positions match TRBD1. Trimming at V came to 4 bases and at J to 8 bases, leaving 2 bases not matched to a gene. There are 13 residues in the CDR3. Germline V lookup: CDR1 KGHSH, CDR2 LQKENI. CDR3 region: CASSQGQGEKLFF. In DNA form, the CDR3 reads TGTGCCAGCTCACAGGGACAGGGAGAAAAACTGTTTTTT.

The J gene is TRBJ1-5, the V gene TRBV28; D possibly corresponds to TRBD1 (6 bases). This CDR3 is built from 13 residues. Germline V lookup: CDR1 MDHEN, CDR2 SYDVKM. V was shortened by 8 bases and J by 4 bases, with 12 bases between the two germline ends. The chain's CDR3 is CASSTGLNQPQHF. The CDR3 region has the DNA TGTGCCAGCTCGACAGGTCTAAATCAGCCCCAGCATTTT.

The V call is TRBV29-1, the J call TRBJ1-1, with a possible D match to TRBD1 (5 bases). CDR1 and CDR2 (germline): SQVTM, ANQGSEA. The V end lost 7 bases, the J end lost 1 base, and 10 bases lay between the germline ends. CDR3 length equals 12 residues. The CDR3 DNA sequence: TGCAGCGGCGGGACGGCGAACACTGAAGCTTTCTTT. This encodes CSGGTANTEAFF.

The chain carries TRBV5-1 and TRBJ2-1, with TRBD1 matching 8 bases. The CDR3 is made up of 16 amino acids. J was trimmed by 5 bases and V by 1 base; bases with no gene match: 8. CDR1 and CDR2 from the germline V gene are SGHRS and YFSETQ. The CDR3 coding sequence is TGCGCCAGCAGCTTGACCCGGGACAGGAGTAACAATGAGCAGTTCTTC. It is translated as CASSLTRDRSNNEQFF.

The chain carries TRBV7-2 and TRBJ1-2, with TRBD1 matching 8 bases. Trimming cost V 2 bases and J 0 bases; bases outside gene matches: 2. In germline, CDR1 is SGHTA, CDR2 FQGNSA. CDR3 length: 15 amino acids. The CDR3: CASSLQGAANYGYTF. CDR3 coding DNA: TGTGCCAGCAGCTTACAGGGGGCCGCTAACTATGGCTACACCTTC. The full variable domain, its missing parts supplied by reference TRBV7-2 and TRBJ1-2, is GAGVSQSPSNKVTEKGKDVELRCDPISGHTALYWYRQSLGQGLEFLIYFQGNSAPDKSGLPSDRFSAERTGGSVSTLTIQRTQQEDSAVYLCASSLQGAANYGYTFGSGTRLTVV.

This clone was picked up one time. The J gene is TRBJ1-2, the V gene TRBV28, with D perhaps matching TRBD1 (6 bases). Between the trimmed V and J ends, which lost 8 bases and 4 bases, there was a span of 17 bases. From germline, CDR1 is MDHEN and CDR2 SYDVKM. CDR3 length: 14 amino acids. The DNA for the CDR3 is TGTGCCAGCCTTGGGGGCGGGTCGGGCTATGGCTACACCTTC. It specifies CASLGGGSGYGYTF.

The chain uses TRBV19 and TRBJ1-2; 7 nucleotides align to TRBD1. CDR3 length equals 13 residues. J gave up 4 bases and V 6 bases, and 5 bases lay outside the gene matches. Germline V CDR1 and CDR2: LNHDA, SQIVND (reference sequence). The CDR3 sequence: CASRIQGFYGYTF. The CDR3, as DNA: TGTGCCAGTAGAATACAGGGGTTCTATGGCTACACCTTC. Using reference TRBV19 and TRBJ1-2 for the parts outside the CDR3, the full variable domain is DGGITQSPKYLFRKEGQNVTLSCEQNLNHDAMYWYRQDPGQGLRLIYYSQIVNDFQKGDIAEGYSVSREKKESFPLTVTSAQKNPTAFYLCASRIQGFYGYTFGSGTRLTVV.